This entry is about one T cell receptor (beta chain). Its target is unknown. Sequencing was performed with immunoSEQ multiplex PCR; in TCRdb, only in-frame clones are kept and a portion is missing. The profile shows fewer than 110,000 clones, 90% to 95% of them singletons. The sample comes from a study of graft-versus-host responses after intestinal transplantation. At the level of the study: Every one of the recipients received anti-thymocyte globulin induction and afterwards took tacrolimus and steroids for around 3 years.

V lost 4 bases and J lost 5; bases outside the gene matches: 7. This CDR3 spans 14 amino acids. Germline lookup yields CDR1 SGHDN and CDR2 FVKESK. The sequence derives from a human donor who received an intestinal transplant. The material was unstimulated CD8+ T cells sorted from spleen or lymph node cells, obtained before intestinal transplant. The chain joins TRBV14 to TRBJ2-5; 7 nucleotides agree with TRBD2. In DNA form, the CDR3 reads TGTGCCAGCAGCCCCCGACTAGCCTCCGAGACCCAGTACTTC. This encodes CASSPRLASETQYF.